This T cell receptor (beta chain) is drawn from a study of blood T cell repertoires in COVID-19. The germline V and J ends were trimmed by 2 bases and 5 bases, with 10 bases remaining between them. The CDR3 sequence is 14 residues long. Looked up from germline, CDR1 is SNHLY and CDR2 is FYNNEI. Authors' analysis steps: It was from reference gene primer amplification that nucleated cell counts were estimated. The method was immunoSEQ multiplex PCR; TCRdb's version includes in-frame clones alone and lacks a portion of them. That table furnishes V, J and clone size, whereas the DNA furnished D and trimming. Here the sample spans under 60,000 clones, 65% to 80% being singletons.

The J gene is TRBJ2-1, the V gene TRBV2; no clear D. Sequences were obtained from peripheral blood. The TCR comes from a man between 70 and 80 years old with acute or convalescent COVID-19. The CDR3 bases are TGTGCCAGCAGTGAAAACAGAATAAACAATGAGCAGTTCTTC. Translated, it gives CASSENRINNEQFF.